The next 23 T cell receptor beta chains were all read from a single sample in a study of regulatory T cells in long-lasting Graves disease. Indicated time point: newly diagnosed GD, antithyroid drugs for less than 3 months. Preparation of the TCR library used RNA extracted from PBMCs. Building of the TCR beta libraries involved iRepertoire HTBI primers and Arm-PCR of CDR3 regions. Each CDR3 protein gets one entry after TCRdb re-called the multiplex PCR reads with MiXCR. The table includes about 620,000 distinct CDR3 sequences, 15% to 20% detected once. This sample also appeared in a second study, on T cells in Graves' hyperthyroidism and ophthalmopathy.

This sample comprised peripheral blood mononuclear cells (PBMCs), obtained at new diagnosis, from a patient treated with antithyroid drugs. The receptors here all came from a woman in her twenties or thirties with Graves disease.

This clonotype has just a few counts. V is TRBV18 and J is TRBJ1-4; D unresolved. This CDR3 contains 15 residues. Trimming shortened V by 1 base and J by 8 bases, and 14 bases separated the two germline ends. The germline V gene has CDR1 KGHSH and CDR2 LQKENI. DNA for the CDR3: TGTGCCAGCTCACCACAGACGGCCCGAGGGGAAAAACTGTTTTTT. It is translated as CASSPQTARGEKLFF.

The CDR3 sequence: CASSYYPGLSYTGELFF. The CDR3 bases are TGTGCCAGCAGTTATTATCCGGGACTATCATACACCGGGGAGCTGTTTTTT. The chain employs TRBV6-5 and TRBJ2-2; TRBD2 aligns across 7 bases. CDR1 and CDR2 (germline): MNHEY, SVGAGI. The CDR3 spans 17 residues. V lost 3 bases, J lost 3 bases, and 10 bases stayed unmatched.

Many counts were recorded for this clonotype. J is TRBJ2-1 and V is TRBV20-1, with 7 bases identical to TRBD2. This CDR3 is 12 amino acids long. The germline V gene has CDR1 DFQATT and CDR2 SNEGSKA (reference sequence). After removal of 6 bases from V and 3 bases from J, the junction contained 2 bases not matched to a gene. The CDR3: CSAGTIYNEQFF. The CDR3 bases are TGCAGTGCCGGGACTATCTACAATGAGCAGTTCTTC.

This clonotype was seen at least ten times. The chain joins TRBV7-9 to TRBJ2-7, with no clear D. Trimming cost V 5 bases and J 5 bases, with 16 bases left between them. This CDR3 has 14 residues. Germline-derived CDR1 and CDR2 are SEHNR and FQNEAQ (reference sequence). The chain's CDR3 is CASSPSVVVNEQYF. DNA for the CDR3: TGTGCCAGCAGCCCGAGCGTAGTGGTAAACGAGCAGTACTTC.

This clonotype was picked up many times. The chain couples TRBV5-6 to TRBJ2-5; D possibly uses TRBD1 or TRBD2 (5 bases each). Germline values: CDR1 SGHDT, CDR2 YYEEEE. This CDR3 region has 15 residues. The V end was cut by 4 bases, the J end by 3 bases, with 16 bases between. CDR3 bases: TGTGCCAGCAGCACTGCTCCGGGACGGAAAGAGACCCAGTACTTC. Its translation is CASSTAPGRKETQYF.

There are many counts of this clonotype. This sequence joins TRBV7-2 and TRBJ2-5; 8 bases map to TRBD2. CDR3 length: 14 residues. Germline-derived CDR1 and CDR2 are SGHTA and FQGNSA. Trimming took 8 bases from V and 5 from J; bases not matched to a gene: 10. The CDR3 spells CASSLAGPVETQYF. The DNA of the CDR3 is TGTGCCAGCTCCTTAGCGGGACCAGTGGAGACCCAGTACTTC.

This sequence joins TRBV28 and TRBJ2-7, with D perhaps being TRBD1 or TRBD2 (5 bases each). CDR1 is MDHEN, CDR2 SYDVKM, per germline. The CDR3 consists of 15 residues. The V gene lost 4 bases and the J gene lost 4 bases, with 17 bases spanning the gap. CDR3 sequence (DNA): TGTGCCAGCAGTTCCGTGGGGGTATCTTCTTACGAGCAGTACTTC. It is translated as CASSSVGVSSYEQYF.

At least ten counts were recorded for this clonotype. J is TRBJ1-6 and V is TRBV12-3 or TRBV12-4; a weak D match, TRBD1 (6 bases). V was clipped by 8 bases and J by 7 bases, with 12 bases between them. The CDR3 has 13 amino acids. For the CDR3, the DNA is TGTGCCAGCGGCGGGGGGCTGAATTCACCCCTCCACTTT. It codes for CASGGGLNSPLHF.

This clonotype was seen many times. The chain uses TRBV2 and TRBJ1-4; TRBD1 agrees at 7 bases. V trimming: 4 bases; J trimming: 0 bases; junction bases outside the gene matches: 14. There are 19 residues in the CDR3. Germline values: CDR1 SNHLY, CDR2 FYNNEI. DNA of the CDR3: TGTGCCAGCAGTGTGGGGGACAGCCCAATCCCAGCAACTAATGAAAAACTGTTTTTT. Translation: CASSVGDSPIPATNEKLFF.

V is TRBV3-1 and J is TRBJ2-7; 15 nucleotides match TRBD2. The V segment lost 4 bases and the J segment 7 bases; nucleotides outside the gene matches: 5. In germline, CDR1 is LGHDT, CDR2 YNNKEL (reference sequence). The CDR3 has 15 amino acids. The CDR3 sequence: CASSPGLAGGLEQYF. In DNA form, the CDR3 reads TGTGCCAGCAGCCCCGGACTAGCGGGGGGGCTGGAGCAGTACTTC.

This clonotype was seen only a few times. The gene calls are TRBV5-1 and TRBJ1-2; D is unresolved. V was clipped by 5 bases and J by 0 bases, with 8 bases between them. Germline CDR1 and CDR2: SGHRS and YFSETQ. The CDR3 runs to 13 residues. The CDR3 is CASRPGPNYGYTF. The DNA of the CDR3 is TGCGCCAGCAGGCCCGGGCCTAACTATGGCTACACCTTC.

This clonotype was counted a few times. CDR3: CASSLGPGQKETQYF. The CDR3 bases are TGCGCCAGCAGCTTGGGACCGGGACAGAAAGAGACCCAGTACTTC. The chain joins TRBV5-1 to TRBJ2-1; 7 bases match TRBD1. The better agreement between TRBJ2-5 and the DNA end casts doubt on the J call. Germline V gene lookup returns CDR1 SGHRS and CDR2 YFSETQ. The CDR3 has 15 amino acids.

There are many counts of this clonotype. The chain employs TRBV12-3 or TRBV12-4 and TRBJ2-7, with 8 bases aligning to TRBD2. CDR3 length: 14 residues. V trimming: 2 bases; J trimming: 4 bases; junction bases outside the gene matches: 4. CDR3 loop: CASSLSKREYEQYF. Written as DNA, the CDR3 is TGTGCCAGCAGTTTATCTAAGCGGGAGTACGAGCAGTACTTC.

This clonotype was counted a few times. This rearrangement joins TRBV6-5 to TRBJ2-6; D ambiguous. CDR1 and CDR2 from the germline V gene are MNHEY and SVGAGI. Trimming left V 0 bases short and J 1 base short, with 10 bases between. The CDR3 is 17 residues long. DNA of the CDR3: TGTGCCAGCAGTTACTCGATGAGTTATTCTGGGGCCAACGTCCTGACTTTC. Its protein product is CASSYSMSYSGANVLTF.

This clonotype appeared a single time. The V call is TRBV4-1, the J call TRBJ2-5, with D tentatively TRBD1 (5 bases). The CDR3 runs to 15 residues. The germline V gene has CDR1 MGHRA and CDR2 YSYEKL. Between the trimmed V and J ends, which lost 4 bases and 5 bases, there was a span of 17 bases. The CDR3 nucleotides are TGCGCCAGCAGCCTAGAGGCAGGGTATGGGGAGACCCAGTACTTC. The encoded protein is CASSLEAGYGETQYF.

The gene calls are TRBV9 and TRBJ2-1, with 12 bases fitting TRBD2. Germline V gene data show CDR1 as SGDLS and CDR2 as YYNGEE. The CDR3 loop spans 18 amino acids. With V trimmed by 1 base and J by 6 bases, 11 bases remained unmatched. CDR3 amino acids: CASSVSSGRAMALNEQFF. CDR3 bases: TGTGCCAGCAGCGTATCTAGCGGGAGGGCCATGGCCCTCAATGAGCAGTTCTTC.

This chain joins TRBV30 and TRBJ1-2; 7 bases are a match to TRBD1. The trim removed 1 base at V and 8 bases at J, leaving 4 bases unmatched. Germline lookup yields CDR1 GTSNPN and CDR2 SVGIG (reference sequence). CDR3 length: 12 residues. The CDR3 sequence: CAWSAGGKGYTF. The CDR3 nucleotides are TGTGCCTGGAGTGCAGGGGGAAAAGGCTACACCTTC.

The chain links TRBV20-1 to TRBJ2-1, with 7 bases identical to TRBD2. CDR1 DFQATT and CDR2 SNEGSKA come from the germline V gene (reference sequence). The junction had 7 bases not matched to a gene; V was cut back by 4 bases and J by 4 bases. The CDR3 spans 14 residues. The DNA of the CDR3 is TGCAGTGCTAAAGCGGGACCCGCGTACAATGAGCAGTTCTTC. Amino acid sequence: CSAKAGPAYNEQFF.

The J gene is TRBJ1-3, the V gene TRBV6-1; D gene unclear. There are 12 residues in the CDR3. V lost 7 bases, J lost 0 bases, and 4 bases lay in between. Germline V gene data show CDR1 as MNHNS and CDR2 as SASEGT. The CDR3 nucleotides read TGTGCCAGCACTAACTCTGGAAACACCATATATTTT. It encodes CASTNSGNTIYF.

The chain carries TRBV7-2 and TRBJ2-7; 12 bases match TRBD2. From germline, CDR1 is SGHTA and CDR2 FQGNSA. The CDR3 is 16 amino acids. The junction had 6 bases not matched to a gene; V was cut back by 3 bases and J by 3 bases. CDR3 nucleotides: TGTGCCAGCAGCTTCGAGAGACTAGCGGGGGTCTACGAGCAGTACTTC. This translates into CASSFERLAGVYEQYF. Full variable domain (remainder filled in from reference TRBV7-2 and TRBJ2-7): GAGVSQSPSNKVTEKGKDVELRCDPISGHTALYWYRQSLGQGLEFLIYFQGNSAPDKSGLPSDRFSAERTGGSVSTLTIQRTQQEDSAVYLCASSFERLAGVYEQYFGPGTRLTVT.

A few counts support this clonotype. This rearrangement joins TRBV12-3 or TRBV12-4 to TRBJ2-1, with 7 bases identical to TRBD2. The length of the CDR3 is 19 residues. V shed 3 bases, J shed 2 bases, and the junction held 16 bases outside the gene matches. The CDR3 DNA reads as TGTGCCAGCAGTTTTGGGCGCGGGAGTGGGTTCACGACCTACAATGAGCAGTTCTTC. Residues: CASSFGRGSGFTTYNEQFF.

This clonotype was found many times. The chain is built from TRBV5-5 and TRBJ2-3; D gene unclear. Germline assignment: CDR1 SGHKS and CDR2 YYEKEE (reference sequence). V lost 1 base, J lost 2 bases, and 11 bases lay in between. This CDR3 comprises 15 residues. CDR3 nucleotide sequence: TGTGCCAGCAGCTTGAGGTCGGGTAACACAGATACGCAGTATTTT. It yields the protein CASSLRSGNTDTQYF.

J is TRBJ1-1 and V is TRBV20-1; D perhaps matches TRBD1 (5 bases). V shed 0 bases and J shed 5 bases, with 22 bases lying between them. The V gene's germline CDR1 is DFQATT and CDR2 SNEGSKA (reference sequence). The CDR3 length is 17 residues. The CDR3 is CSARDPSVSGDGTEAFF. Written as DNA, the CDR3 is TGCAGTGCTAGAGATCCCTCCGTGTCGGGGGATGGGACTGAAGCTTTCTTT.